This paragraph covers one T cell receptor (beta chain) sequence. What it binds is not known. Germline-derived CDR1 and CDR2 are SGHVS and FQNEAQ. V dropped 0 bases and J dropped 5 bases, with 13 bases sitting between them. CDR3 length: 16 residues. The data were obtained in a study of human T cells and chemical hapten exposure. Whole-study findings and limits: Significantly more large CDR3 similarity clusters arose among expanded TCRs than among controls.

Stated time point: pre-sensitization, week 0. Noted treatment: therapeutic diphenylcyclopropenone sensitization with weekly scalp DPC. TCRdb analysed the RACE reads with MiXCR anew, one entry per CDR3 protein. There are tens of thousands of distinct CDR3 sequences in the sample; around 12% occur only once, and approximately 6% lies in the top ten. The sample in question was whole blood, obtained in connection with sensitization to the hapten diphenylcyclopropenone (DPC). V and J are TRBV7-8 and TRBJ2-2; TRBD1 is a possible D gene (6 bases). The origin of this receptor is a woman under 40 with alopecia areata. Some clones in this sample may be carry-over from other donors' samples. CDR3 DNA sequence: TGTGCCAGCAGCTTAGCGAGGGGGATAATTACCGGGGAGCTGTTTTTT. It translates to CASSLARGIITGELFF.